This T cell receptor beta chain was observed in a study of monozygotic twins with inflammatory bowel disease. Study findings and constraints: The data did not back a single strong IBD-associated clonotype or signal.

TCRdb re-called the 5' RACE reads; every CDR3 protein appears as one record, without DNA. The repertoire shows about 450,000 distinct CDR3 sequences; the top ten hold roughly 2.2%. Each donor had about 2.5 ml of blood drawn. The germline gives CDR1 LGHNA, CDR2 YSLEER. The CDR3 is 16 residues long. As regards this clonotype: Antigen unknown.

This chain joins TRBV4-3 and TRBJ2-1. Sequences were obtained from blood. The clonotype originates from a human donor with ulcerative colitis or Crohn's disease, or a healthy co-twin of an affected twin (not recorded which). Here the CDR3 reads CASSQEVGSPFNEQFF.